The clone carrying this T cell receptor (beta chain) was seen ten or more times. TCRdb itself ran the 5' RACE reads through MiXCR, one entry per CDR3 protein. The table records tens of thousands of distinct CDR3 sequences, around 4.5% of them present only once. The germline gives CDR1 DFQATT, CDR2 SNEGSKA (reference sequence). This CDR3 spans 14 amino acids. Between the trimmed V and J ends, which lost 5 bases and 1 base, there was a span of 13 bases. This entry is derived from a study of early T cells in non-severe SARS-CoV-2 infection. Study overall: Chains stayed unpaired after sequencing of bulk RNA from unsorted whole blood.

This clonotype was obtained from an adult who was a healthcare worker with PCR-confirmed SARS-CoV-2 infection or an uninfected control (not recorded which). This chain uses TRBV20-1 with TRBJ2-3; possibly TRBD2 for D (6 bases). The source material was whole blood. The CDR3 spells CSALRLGGTDTQYF. The CDR3 DNA follows: TGCAGTGCTCTCCGACTAGGCGGCACAGATACGCAGTATTTT.